This is a list of T cell receptor beta chains from one sample in a study of T cells in Graves' hyperthyroidism and ophthalmopathy. TCRdb called the multiplex PCR reads again in MiXCR, with one record for every CDR3 protein. The sample includes fewer than 200,000 distinct CDR3 sequences, about a sixth of them seen just once. The specimen sequenced was blood. The receptors here all came from a woman aged 50 to 60 with Graves' hyperthyroidism. CDR3s include the opening cysteine and the closing phenylalanine or tryptophan. A D gene is named only where the DNA matches it firmly. Rows may omit the clone size; those that give it use once, few, many or a size class.

V: TRBV6-1
D: -
size: many
J: TRBJ1-2
DNA: TGTGCCAGCAGTCACCCAGGGTACAAAACTAACTATGGCTACACCTTC
CDR3: CASSHPGYKTNYGYTF

V: TRBV7-8
D: -
size: many
J: TRBJ2-2
DNA: TGTGCCAGCAGCTTAGTCGCAGGGGCCGGGGAGCTGTTTTTT
CDR3: CASSLVAGAGELFF

V: TRBV18
D: -
size: many
J: TRBJ1-4
DNA: TGTGCCAGCTCACTACGACAGAATGAAAAACTGTTTTTT
CDR3: CASSLRQNEKLFF

V: TRBV29-1
D: -
size: many
J: TRBJ1-2
DNA: TGCAGCGTTGAATCGGTACAGGGCTATGGCTACACCTTC
CDR3: CSVESVQGYGYTF

V: TRBV4-1
D: -
size: once
J: TRBJ1-1
DNA: TGCGCCAGCAGCCCAGGACAGCCGGTTGGAATGGGGACTGAAGCTTTCTTT
CDR3: CASSPGQPVGMGTEAFF

V: TRBV12-3/TRBV12-4
D: -
size: many
J: TRBJ2-3
DNA: TGTGCCAGCAGCCAAGTGACCAGTTATGCAGATACGCAGTATTTT
CDR3: CASSQVTSYADTQYF

V: TRBV7-2
D: TRBD1
size: -
J: TRBJ1-5
DNA: TGTGCCAGCAGCTTATATAGGCAGGGGGAGATCTTGAGCAATCAGCCCCAGCATTTT
CDR3: CASSLYRQGEILSNQPQHF

V: TRBV7-9
D: -
size: many
J: TRBJ1-5
DNA: TGTGCCAGCAGCTTAGAGGGTTTGGATCAGCCCCAGCATTTT
CDR3: CASSLEGLDQPQHF

V: TRBV20-1
D: TRBD1
size: many
J: TRBJ1-4
DNA: TGCAGTGCTGAACAGGGGGCAAAAGAAAAACTGTTTTTT
CDR3: CSAEQGAKEKLFF

V: TRBV4-1
D: -
size: many
J: TRBJ1-6
DNA: TGCGCCAGCAGCCCCGGGGGAATGGTAGTCTCACCCCTCCACTTT
CDR3: CASSPGGMVVSPLHF

V: TRBV5-1
D: -
size: many
J: TRBJ2-4
DNA: TGCGCCAGCAGCTCCGGCGACGAGGGCAAAAACATTCAGTACTTC
CDR3: CASSSGDEGKNIQYF

V: TRBV19
D: TRBD2
size: many
J: TRBJ2-5
DNA: TGTGCCAGTAGTATAGGTAGCGGGGGGAGAGAGACCCAGTACTTC
CDR3: CASSIGSGGRETQYF

V: TRBV7-2
D: TRBD2
size: many
J: TRBJ2-7
DNA: TGTGCCAGCAGCTTAAGACTAGCGGGGGCCGTCCCCTACGAGCAGTACTTC
CDR3: CASSLRLAGAVPYEQYF

V: TRBV5-1
D: TRBD2
size: many
J: TRBJ2-1
DNA: TGCGCCAGCCGATCCCTCCTAGCGGGGGCCTACAATGAGCAGTTCTTC
CDR3: CASRSLLAGAYNEQFF

V: TRBV15
D: TRBD1
size: -
J: TRBJ1-3
DNA: TGTGCCACCAGCAGAGCCCTTACCTCGGGACAGGGTTTCTTCTCTGGAAACACCATATATTTT
CDR3: CATSRALTSGQGFFSGNTIYF

V: TRBV20-1
D: -
size: many
J: TRBJ1-2
DNA: TGCAGTGCTAGGAGGTACTATGGCTACACCTTC
CDR3: CSARRYYGYTF

V: TRBV10-1
D: -
size: many
J: TRBJ1-3
DNA: TGCGCCAGCAGTGAAGAGGCTGGAAACACCATATATTTT
CDR3: CASSEEAGNTIYF

V: TRBV6-1
D: TRBD1
size: few
J: TRBJ1-3
DNA: TGTGCCAGCAGACCGGACAGGTACTCTGGAAACACCATATATTTT
CDR3: CASRPDRYSGNTIYF

V: TRBV12-3/TRBV12-4
D: TRBD1
size: -
J: TRBJ2-7
DNA: TGTGCCAGCAGTTTACAGGGGGAAGGTGAGCAGTACTTC
CDR3: CASSLQGEGEQYF

V: TRBV20-1
D: TRBD1
size: many
J: TRBJ2-7
DNA: TGCAGTGCCCCGGGACAGGGGTCTGACGAGCAGTACTTC
CDR3: CSAPGQGSDEQYF

V: TRBV3-1
D: -
size: many
J: TRBJ1-2
DNA: TGTGCCAGCAGCCAACGTGGGGGTCGCAGCTATGGCTACACCTTC
CDR3: CASSQRGGRSYGYTF

V: TRBV4-3
D: -
size: -
J: TRBJ1-6
DNA: TGCGCCAGCAGCCAGTTCGTCAGTTATAATTCACCCCTCCACTTT
CDR3: CASSQFVSYNSPLHF

V: TRBV7-9
D: -
size: many
J: TRBJ1-2
DNA: TGTGCCAGCAGCTTAGACGGTGGGGCAGGGAACTATGGCTACACCTTC
CDR3: CASSLDGGAGNYGYTF

V: TRBV4-1
D: -
size: -
J: TRBJ2-3
DNA: TGCGCCAGCAGCCAAGAAGGCGCAGGGGTGGATACGCAGTATTTT
CDR3: CASSQEGAGVDTQYF

V: TRBV7-6
D: -
size: many
J: TRBJ2-7
DNA: TGTGCCAGCAGCCCTATTAAGACACCGGTAGGAGAGCAGTACTTC
CDR3: CASSPIKTPVGEQYF

V: TRBV24-1
D: TRBD1
size: -
J: TRBJ1-5
DNA: TGTGCCACCTTACATTGGGACAGGGGAGTGGATCAGCCCCAGCATTTT
CDR3: CATLHWDRGVDQPQHF

V: TRBV7-2
D: -
size: many
J: TRBJ2-6
DNA: TGTGCCAGCAGCTTGGGCGGAGTCCTCTCTGGGGCCAACGTCCTGACTTTC
CDR3: CASSLGGVLSGANVLTF

V: TRBV20-1
D: -
size: many
J: TRBJ2-3
DNA: TGCAGTGCTAGTGGGGGGGCCTCGGATACGCAGTATTTT
CDR3: CSASGGASDTQYF

V: TRBV7-8
D: TRBD1
size: few
J: TRBJ2-4
DNA: TGTGCCAGCATTCCCCTAAGGACAGGGGGCGCGGAACCAAACATTCAGTACTTC
CDR3: CASIPLRTGGAEPNIQYF

V: TRBV6-6
D: -
size: many
J: TRBJ1-1
DNA: TGTGCCAGCAGTTACTCCGTATCCAGGGTTGTGGGCCGGGGGACTGAAGCTTTCTTT
CDR3: CASSYSVSRVVGRGTEAFF

V: TRBV18
D: -
size: many
J: TRBJ2-5
DNA: TGTGCCAGCAGCCCTGGACTACAAGAGACCCAGTACTTC
CDR3: CASSPGLQETQYF

V: TRBV24-1
D: -
size: many
J: TRBJ2-5
DNA: TGTGCCACCAGTGTTCACGGAGAGACCCAGTACTTC
CDR3: CATSVHGETQYF

V: TRBV6-2/TRBV6-3
D: TRBD1
size: many
J: TRBJ1-3
DNA: TGTGCCAGCAGTTCTCCGGGACAGCCCTCTGGAAACACCATATATTTT
CDR3: CASSSPGQPSGNTIYF

V: TRBV7-8
D: -
size: many
J: TRBJ2-2
DNA: TGTGCCAGCAGCTCTCATAGGGCAGTTCTGAAAACCGGGGAGCTGTTTTTT
CDR3: CASSSHRAVLKTGELFF

V: TRBV9
D: TRBD2
size: many
J: TRBJ2-1
DNA: TGTGCCAGCAGCGTAGAAACTAGCGGGGGGGCCTCGGGCAATGAGCAGTTCTTC
CDR3: CASSVETSGGASGNEQFF

V: TRBV12-3/TRBV12-4
D: TRBD2
size: -
J: TRBJ2-7
DNA: TGTGCCAGCAGTTTAGCGGGACTAGCGGGAGGGGTGCAGTACTTC
CDR3: CASSLAGLAGGVQYF

V: TRBV12-3/TRBV12-4
D: -
size: many
J: TRBJ1-5
DNA: TGTGCCAGCAGTGTCAGATTGGGAGTTAGCAATCAGCCCCAGCATTTT
CDR3: CASSVRLGVSNQPQHF

V: TRBV5-1
D: -
size: many
J: TRBJ1-1
DNA: TGCGCCAGCAGGGTATTAGGGATGAACACTGAAGCTTTCTTT
CDR3: CASRVLGMNTEAFF

V: TRBV19
D: -
size: many
J: TRBJ1-4
DNA: TGTGCCAGTAGTATCCCAGGGGTACTGTTTTTT
CDR3: CASSIPGVLFF

V: TRBV7-2
D: -
size: many
J: TRBJ1-6
DNA: TGTGCCAGCAGCTACCCGGGGGGGGAGTCACCCCTCCACTTT
CDR3: CASSYPGGESPLHF

V: TRBV5-1
D: -
size: -
J: TRBJ2-5
DNA: TGCGCCAGCAATCAGGCGGAGGCGCGAGAGACCCAGTACTTC
CDR3: CASNQAEARETQYF

V: TRBV18
D: TRBD1
size: many
J: TRBJ2-4
DNA: TGTGCCAGCTCACAACAGGGGGCGGTGAACATTCAGTACTTC
CDR3: CASSQQGAVNIQYF

V: TRBV6-2/TRBV6-3
D: TRBD1
size: -
J: TRBJ2-7
DNA: TGTGCCAGCAGTCGGGACAGGGACAAGCAGTACTTC
CDR3: CASSRDRDKQYF

V: TRBV18
D: TRBD1
size: few
J: TRBJ1-2
DNA: TGTGCCAGCTCACCAACGGGACAGGGCTATGATGGCTACACCTTC
CDR3: CASSPTGQGYDGYTF

V: TRBV9
D: TRBD2
size: many
J: TRBJ2-5
DNA: TGTGCCAGCAGCGTGGGGACTAGTGGGACCCAGTACTTC
CDR3: CASSVGTSGTQYF